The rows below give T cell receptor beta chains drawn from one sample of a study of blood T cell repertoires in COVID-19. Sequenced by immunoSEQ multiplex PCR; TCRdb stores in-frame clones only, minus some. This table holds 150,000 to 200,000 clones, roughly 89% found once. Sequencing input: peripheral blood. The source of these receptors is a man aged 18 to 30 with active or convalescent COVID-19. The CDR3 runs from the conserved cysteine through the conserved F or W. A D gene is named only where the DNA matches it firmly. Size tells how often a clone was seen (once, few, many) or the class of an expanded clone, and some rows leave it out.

cdr3_aa: CASSLGRRDRGDGELFF; cdr3_nt: TGTGCCAGCAGCTTAGGCCGCCGGGACAGGGGCGACGGGGAGCTGTTTTTT; v_call: TRBV11-2; cdr3_length: 17; clone_size: .; j_call: TRBJ2-2; d_call: TRBD1
cdr3_aa: CASSPGAGGNTGELFF; cdr3_nt: TGTGCCAGCAGCCCAGGGGCGGGAGGGAACACCGGGGAGCTGTTTTTT; v_call: TRBV5-4; cdr3_length: 16; clone_size: .; j_call: TRBJ2-2; d_call: TRBD2
cdr3_aa: CASRTTGRVNTEAFF; cdr3_nt: TGTGCCAGCAGAACGACAGGGCGGGTGAACACTGAAGCTTTCTTT; v_call: TRBV27; cdr3_length: 15; clone_size: .; j_call: TRBJ1-1; d_call: TRBD1
cdr3_aa: CASSQVGRGGGYTF; cdr3_nt: TGTGCCAGCAGCCAAGTGGGAAGGGGGGGCGGCTACACCTTC; v_call: TRBV3-1/TRBV3-2; cdr3_length: 14; clone_size: .; j_call: TRBJ1-2; d_call: .
cdr3_aa: CASSFGLAGQVIQETQYF; cdr3_nt: TGTGCCAGCAGCTTCGGACTAGCGGGTCAGGTTATACAAGAGACCCAGTACTTC; v_call: TRBV11-3; cdr3_length: 18; clone_size: .; j_call: TRBJ2-5; d_call: TRBD2
cdr3_aa: CASSSLRGSTHNYGYTF; cdr3_nt: TGTGCCAGCAGCTCCCTTCGCGGGAGCACCCATAACTATGGCTACACCTTC; v_call: TRBV11-2; cdr3_length: 17; clone_size: .; j_call: TRBJ1-2; d_call: .
cdr3_aa: CASSLQGRSQPQHF; cdr3_nt: TGTGCCAGCAGCCTACAGGGGAGGAGTCAGCCCCAGCATTTT; v_call: TRBV6-5; cdr3_length: 14; clone_size: .; j_call: TRBJ1-5; d_call: TRBD1
cdr3_aa: CASSQAQGYTEAFF; cdr3_nt: TGTGCCAGCAGCCAAGCGCAGGGATACACTGAAGCTTTCTTT; v_call: TRBV4-2; cdr3_length: 14; clone_size: once; j_call: TRBJ1-1; d_call: .
cdr3_aa: CASSAGFEEKLFF; cdr3_nt: TGTGCCAGCAGTGCAGGGTTTGAGGAAAAACTGTTTTTT; v_call: TRBV5-4; cdr3_length: 13; clone_size: .; j_call: TRBJ1-4; d_call: .
cdr3_aa: CASSTGTSVTDTQYF; cdr3_nt: TGCGCCAGCTCAACCGGGACTAGCGTCACAGATACGCAGTATTTT; v_call: TRBV5-1; cdr3_length: 15; clone_size: .; j_call: TRBJ2-3; d_call: TRBD2